The clone carrying this T cell receptor beta chain showed up just a few times. Its antigen is unknown. These data come from a study of T cells after yellow fever vaccination. Study results and limitations: Contaminating bulk clonotypes could be abundant in FACS-sorted repertoires.

Template switching by 5'RACE produced TCR cDNA, adding a universal primer site and UMIs. TCRdb re-called the 5' RACE reads with MiXCR, one entry per CDR3 protein. This sample has a few hundred thousand distinct CDR3 sequences, with roughly 8.6% found just once. V lost 0 bases and J lost 10, with 7 bases in between. The CDR3 totals 13 residues. The germline CDR1 and CDR2 sequences are LNHNV and YYDKDF (reference sequence). The sequences come from PBMCs, collected roughly 45 days after the first yellow fever vaccination. The chain uses TRBV15 and TRBJ1-6; D is undetermined. This TCR was recovered from a man in his late teens or twenties who received the YFV17D yellow fever vaccine. This CDR3 reads CATSRDRASPLHF. CDR3 coding DNA: TGTGCCACCAGCAGAGATCGGGCATCACCCCTCCACTTT.